The clone carrying this T cell receptor beta chain has a count of ten or more. The antigen is not known. The time point is: pre-sensitization, week 0. Treatment noted: therapeutic diphenylcyclopropenone sensitization with weekly scalp DPC. TCRdb processed the RACE reads anew with MiXCR; each CDR3 protein has one entry. The sample holds over 300,000 distinct CDR3 sequences; 5% to 6.5% are singletons and the top ten take just over 2.5%. The source of the sample is a study of human T cells and chemical hapten exposure. About the research overall: Alopecia universalis, totalis or areata was present in patients who were mostly female. General observations from the study: Relative to controls, expanded TCRs formed significantly more large CDR3 similarity clusters.

The germline V gene encodes CDR1 SGHAT and CDR2 FQNNGV. V shed 0 bases and J 6 bases; nucleotides not matched to a gene: 12. The CDR3 loop spans 19 amino acids. Sample: whole blood, taken in connection with sensitization to the hapten diphenylcyclopropenone (DPC). The sequence was collected from a woman aged 50 to 60 with alopecia areata. Some clones in this sample may be carry-over from other donors' samples. The chain recombines TRBV11-2 with TRBJ2-1; TRBD2 matches at 12 bases. Written as DNA, the CDR3 is TGTGCCAGCAGCTTAGAAGTGGCGGCTAGCGGGAGGGTAGTCAATGAGCAGTTCTTC. Amino acids: CASSLEVAASGRVVNEQFF.